The clone carrying this T cell receptor (beta chain) has only a few counts. Its antigen is unidentified. The data were taken from a study of vaccination and CD4 T cells after COVID-19. The Oncomine TCR Beta short-read assay was applied to DNA of cultured CD4+ T cells. TCRdb reprocessed the PCR reads with MiXCR, giving one entry per CDR3 protein. The sample records about 19,000 distinct CDR3 sequences, approximately 22% being singletons. Treatment noted: approximately 11-day PBMC culture with coronavirus spike peptide pools or control peptides (ViraFEST assay). Germline V gene lookup returns CDR1 LNHDA and CDR2 SQIVND (reference sequence). V was clipped by 1 base and J by 5 bases, with 11 bases between them. CDR3 size: 14 residues.

The TCR originated in a human donor with COVID-19. The sample comprised cultured CD4+ T cells from blood. The chain carries TRBV19 and TRBJ1-1; D possibly corresponds to TRBD1 (6 bases). The CDR3 reads CASSIVGAGTEAFF. CDR3 DNA: TGTGCCAGTAGTATAGTGGGGGCTGGGACTGAAGCTTTCTTT.